One sample yielded the 11 T cell receptor beta chains listed below, sequenced in a study of cytomegalovirus exposure and HLA in healthy donors. It was with 60 Vbeta and 13 Jbeta primers that the PCR ran. Profiled with immunoSEQ multiplex PCR; TCRdb holds only in-frame clones, not every one. Here the sample spans fewer than 200,000 clones, about 81% being singletons. Sequencing input: PBMCs. These receptors came from a woman under 30 in good health and CMV-seronegative.

This clone was counted between two and nine times. The chain combines TRBV11-2 with TRBJ1-2, with a possible D match to TRBD1 (6 bases). V was pared by 1 base and J by 4 bases, with 13 bases between. This CDR3 contains 15 residues. Germline V gives CDR1 SGHAT, CDR2 FQNNGV. CDR3 in DNA: TGTGCCAGCAGCTTAGGGGGGGGCAGGTCCTATGGCTACACCTTC. Protein product: CASSLGGGRSYGYTF.

V usage is TRBV7-3 and J usage is TRBJ2-3; D might be TRBD2 (5 bases). The CDR3 consists of 15 residues. V dropped 5 bases and J dropped 11 bases, with 23 bases sitting between them. CDR1 and CDR2 from the germline V gene are SGHTA and FQGTGA. CDR3 protein: CASSETSEASGLQYF. CDR3 sequence (DNA): TGTGCCAGCAGCGAAACATCCGAGGCTTCTGGACTGCAGTATTTT. Complete variable domain (other parts from reference TRBV7-3 and TRBJ2-3): GAGVSQTPSNKVTEKGKYVELRCDPISGHTALYWYRQSLGQGPEFLIYFQGTGAADDSGLPNDRFFAVRPEGSVSTLKIQRTERGDSAVYLCASSETSEASGLQYFGPGTRLTVL.

The chain carries TRBV6-1 and TRBJ2-3, with 9 bases that match TRBD2. Germline loops: CDR1 MNHNS, CDR2 SASEGT. This CDR3 spans 17 amino acids. V trimming: 3 bases; J trimming: 0 bases; junction bases outside the gene matches: 7. The CDR3 here is CASSDPRTSASTDTQYF. CDR3 DNA sequence: TGTGCCAGCAGTGACCCGAGGACTAGCGCTAGCACAGATACGCAGTATTTT.

This clone was seen only a few times. The chain links TRBV6-1 to TRBJ2-1; 8 bases match TRBD1. Germline V gene sequence: CDR1 MNHNS, CDR2 SASEGT. The CDR3 extends over 15 amino acids. The V segment lost 11 bases and the J segment 1 base; nucleotides outside the gene matches: 10. CDR3 bases: TGTGCCTGTCAGGACAGGGAAGGGTCCTACAATGAGCAGTTCTTC. Residues: CACQDREGSYNEQFF.

V usage is TRBV25-1 and J usage is TRBJ2-5, with 7 nucleotides matching TRBD1. The CDR3 totals 15 residues. V shed 3 bases and J 4 bases; nucleotides not matched to a gene: 8. Germline V CDR1 and CDR2: MGHDK, SYGVNS. CDR3 sequence reads: CASSDGMGTAETQYF. CDR3 sequence (DNA): TGTGCCAGCAGTGATGGTATGGGGACAGCAGAGACCCAGTACTTC.

The V and J genes are TRBV6-5 and TRBJ1-5; the D is unclear. The CDR3 runs to 15 residues. CDR1 is MNHEY and CDR2 is SVGAGI in the germline V gene. The V end lost 6 bases, the J end lost 3 bases, and 15 bases lay between the germline ends. As DNA, the CDR3 is TGTGCCAGCAGCCCGCTTAGGAGTTCCAATCAGCCCCAGCATTTT. Its protein product is CASSPLRSSNQPQHF.

The CDR3 is CSATTEKLFF. The CDR3 region has the DNA TGCAGTGCGACTACAGAAAAACTGTTTTTT. The chain combines TRBV20-1 with TRBJ1-4; D is unclear. V was clipped by 6 bases and J by 8 bases, with 7 bases between them. The CDR3 runs to 10 residues. The germline gives CDR1 DFQATT, CDR2 SNEGSKA (reference sequence).

The chain is built from TRBV28 and TRBJ1-2; D is uncertain. There are 13 residues in the CDR3. V lost 5 bases and J lost 4, with 11 bases in between. The germline CDR1 and CDR2 sequences are MDHEN and SYDVKM. The CDR3 loop is CASSPTLSYGYTF. The CDR3 DNA follows: TGTGCCAGCAGTCCCACCCTAAGCTATGGCTACACCTTC.

The chain recombines TRBV9 with TRBJ2-7, with 10 bases matching TRBD2. This CDR3 region has 14 residues. The V segment lost 4 bases and the J segment 5 bases; nucleotides outside the gene matches: 6. Germline V gene lookup returns CDR1 SGDLS and CDR2 YYNGEE. CDR3: CASSLSGGANEQYF. The CDR3 nucleotides are TGTGCCAGCAGCTTAAGCGGGGGGGCAAACGAGCAGTACTTC.

This chain joins TRBV5-6 and TRBJ1-1, with a tentative D call TRBD1 (5 bases). Germline assignment: CDR1 SGHDT and CDR2 YYEEEE. Deletions cut 4 bases from V and 8 bases from J, with 12 bases between. This CDR3 has 12 amino acids. The CDR3 coding sequence is TGTGCCAGCAGCCTGGGGGAGGCAGAAGCTTTCTTT. This sequence encodes CASSLGEAEAFF. The full variable domain, its missing parts supplied by reference TRBV5-6 and TRBJ1-1, is DAGVTQSPTHLIKTRGQQVTLRCSPKSGHDTVSWYQQALGQGPQFIFQYYEEEERQRGNFPDRFSGHQFPNYSSELNVNALLLGDSALYLCASSLGEAEAFFGQGTRLTVV.

The chain is built from TRBV2 and TRBJ2-1, with TRBD1 identical over 7 bases. V shed 3 bases and J 2 bases; nucleotides not matched to a gene: 7. CDR1 and CDR2 (germline): SNHLY, FYNNEI. This CDR3 has 16 residues. The CDR3 DNA is TGTGCCAGCAGTGAGAGGACAGGCGGACCCTACAATGAGCAGTTCTTC. It is translated as CASSERTGGPYNEQFF.